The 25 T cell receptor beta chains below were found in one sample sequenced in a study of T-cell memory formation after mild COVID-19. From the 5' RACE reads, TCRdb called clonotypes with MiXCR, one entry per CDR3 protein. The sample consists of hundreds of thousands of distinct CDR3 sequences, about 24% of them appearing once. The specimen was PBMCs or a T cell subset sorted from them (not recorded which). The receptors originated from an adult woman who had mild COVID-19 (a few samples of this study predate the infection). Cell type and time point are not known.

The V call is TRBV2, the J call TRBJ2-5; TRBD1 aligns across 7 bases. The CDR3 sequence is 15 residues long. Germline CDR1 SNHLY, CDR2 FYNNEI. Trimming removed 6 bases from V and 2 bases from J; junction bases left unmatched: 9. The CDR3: CASRHHGTAQETQYF. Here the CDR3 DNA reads TGTGCCAGCAGGCATCACGGGACAGCGCAAGAGACCCAGTACTTC.

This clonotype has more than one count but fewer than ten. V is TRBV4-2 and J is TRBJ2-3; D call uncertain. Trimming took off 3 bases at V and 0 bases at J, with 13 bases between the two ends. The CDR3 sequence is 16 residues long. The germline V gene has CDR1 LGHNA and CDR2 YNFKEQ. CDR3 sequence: CASSHSQRPSTDTQYF. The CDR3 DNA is TGTGCCAGCAGCCATTCCCAGCGCCCTAGCACAGATACGCAGTATTTT.

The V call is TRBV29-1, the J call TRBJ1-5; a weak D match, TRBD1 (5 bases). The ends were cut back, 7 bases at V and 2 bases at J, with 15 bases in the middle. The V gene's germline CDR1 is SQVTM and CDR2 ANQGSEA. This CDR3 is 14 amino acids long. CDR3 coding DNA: TGCAGCGACCCAGGAGCGGGGGGCAATCAGCCCCAGCATTTT. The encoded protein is CSDPGAGGNQPQHF.

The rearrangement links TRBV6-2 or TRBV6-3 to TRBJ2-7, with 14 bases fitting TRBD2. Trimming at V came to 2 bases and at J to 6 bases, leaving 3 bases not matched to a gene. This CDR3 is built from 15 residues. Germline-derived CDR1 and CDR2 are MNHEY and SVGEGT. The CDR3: CASSYPGLAGVEQYF. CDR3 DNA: TGTGCCAGCAGTTACCCGGGACTAGCGGGAGTCGAGCAGTACTTC.

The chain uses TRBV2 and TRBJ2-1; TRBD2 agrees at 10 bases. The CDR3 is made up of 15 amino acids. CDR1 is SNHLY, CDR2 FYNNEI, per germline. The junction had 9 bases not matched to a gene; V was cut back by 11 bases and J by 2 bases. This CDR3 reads CASGASGGPYNEQFF. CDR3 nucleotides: TGTGCCTCAGGGGCTAGCGGGGGACCCTACAATGAGCAGTTCTTC.

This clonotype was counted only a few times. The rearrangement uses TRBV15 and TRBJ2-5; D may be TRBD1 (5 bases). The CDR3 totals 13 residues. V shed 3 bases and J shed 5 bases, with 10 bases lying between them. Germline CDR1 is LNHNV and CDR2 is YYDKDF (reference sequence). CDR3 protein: CATSRTVRETQYF. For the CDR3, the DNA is TGTGCCACCAGCAGGACAGTTCGGGAGACCCAGTACTTC.

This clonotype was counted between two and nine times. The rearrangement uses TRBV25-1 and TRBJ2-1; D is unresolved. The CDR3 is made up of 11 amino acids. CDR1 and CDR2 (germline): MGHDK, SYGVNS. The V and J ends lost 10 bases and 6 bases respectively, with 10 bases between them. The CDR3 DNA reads TGTGCCACTGCCGCGAGCAATGAGCAGTTCTTC. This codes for CATAASNEQFF. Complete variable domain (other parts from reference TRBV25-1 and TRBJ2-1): EADIYQTPRYLVIGTGKKITLECSQTMGHDKMYWYQQDPGMELHLIHYSYGVNSTEKGDLSSESTVSRIRTEHFPLTLESARPSHTSQYLCATAASNEQFFGPGTRLTVL.

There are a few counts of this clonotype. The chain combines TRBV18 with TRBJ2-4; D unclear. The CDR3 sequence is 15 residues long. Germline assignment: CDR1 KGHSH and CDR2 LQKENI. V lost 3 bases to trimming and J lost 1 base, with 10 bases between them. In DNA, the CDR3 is TGTGCCAGCTCACCCGGTCTAGAGGCCAAAAACATTCAGTACTTC. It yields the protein CASSPGLEAKNIQYF.

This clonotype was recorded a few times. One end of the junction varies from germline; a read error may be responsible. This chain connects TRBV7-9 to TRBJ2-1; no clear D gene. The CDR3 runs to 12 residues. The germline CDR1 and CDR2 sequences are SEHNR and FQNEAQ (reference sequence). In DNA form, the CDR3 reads TGTGCCAGCGGTTACGGTGGCGTCCCCTGGGTCTTC. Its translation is CASGYGGVPWVF. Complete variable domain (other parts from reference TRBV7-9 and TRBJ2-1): DTGVSQNPRHKITKRGQNVTFRCDPISEHNRLYWYRQTLGQGPEFLTYFQNEAQLEKSRLLSDRFSAERPKGSFSTLEIQRTEQGDSAMYLCASGYGGVPWVFGPGTRLTVL.

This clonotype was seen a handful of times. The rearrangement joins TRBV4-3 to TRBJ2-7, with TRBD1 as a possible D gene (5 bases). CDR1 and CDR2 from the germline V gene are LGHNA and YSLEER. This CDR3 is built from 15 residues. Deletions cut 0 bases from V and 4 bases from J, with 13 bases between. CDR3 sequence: CASSQDLQGMYEQYF. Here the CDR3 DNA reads TGCGCCAGCAGCCAAGATCTTCAGGGAATGTACGAGCAGTACTTC.

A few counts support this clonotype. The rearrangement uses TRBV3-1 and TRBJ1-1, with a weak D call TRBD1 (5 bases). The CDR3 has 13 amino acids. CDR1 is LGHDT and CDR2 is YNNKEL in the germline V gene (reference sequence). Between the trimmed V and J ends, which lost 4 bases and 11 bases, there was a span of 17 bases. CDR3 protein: CASSPRGDRGAFF. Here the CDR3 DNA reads TGTGCCAGCAGCCCAAGGGGAGACAGAGGGGCTTTCTTT.

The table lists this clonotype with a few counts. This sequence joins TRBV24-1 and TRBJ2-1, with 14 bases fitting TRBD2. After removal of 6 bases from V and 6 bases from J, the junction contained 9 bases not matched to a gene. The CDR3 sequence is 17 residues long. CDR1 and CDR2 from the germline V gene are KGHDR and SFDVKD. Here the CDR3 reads CATSHPGTSGSPNEQFF. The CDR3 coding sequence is TGTGCCACCAGTCACCCCGGGACTAGCGGGAGTCCCAATGAGCAGTTCTTC.

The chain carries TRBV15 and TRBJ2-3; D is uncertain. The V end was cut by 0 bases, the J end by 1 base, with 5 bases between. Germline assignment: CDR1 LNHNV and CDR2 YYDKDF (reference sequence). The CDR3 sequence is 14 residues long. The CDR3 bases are TGTGCCACCAGCAGAGATCTAGGCACAGATACGCAGTATTTT. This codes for CATSRDLGTDTQYF.

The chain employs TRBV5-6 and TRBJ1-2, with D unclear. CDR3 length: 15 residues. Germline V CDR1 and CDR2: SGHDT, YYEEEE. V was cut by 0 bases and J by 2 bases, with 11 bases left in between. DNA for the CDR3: TGTGCCAGCAGCTTGGGGCCAGCAGGAAACTATGGCTACACCTTC. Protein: CASSLGPAGNYGYTF.

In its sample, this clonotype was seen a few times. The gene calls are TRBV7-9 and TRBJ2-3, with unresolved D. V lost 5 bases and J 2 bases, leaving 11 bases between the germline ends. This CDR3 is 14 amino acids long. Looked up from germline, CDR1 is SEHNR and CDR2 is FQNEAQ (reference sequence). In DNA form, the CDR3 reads TGTGCCAGCAGCCCCGTCGATCTCACAGATACGCAGTATTTT. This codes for CASSPVDLTDTQYF.

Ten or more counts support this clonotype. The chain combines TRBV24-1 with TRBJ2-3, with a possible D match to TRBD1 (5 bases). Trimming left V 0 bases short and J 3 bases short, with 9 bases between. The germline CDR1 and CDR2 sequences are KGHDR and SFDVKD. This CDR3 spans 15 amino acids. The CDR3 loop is CATSDLEGETDTQYF. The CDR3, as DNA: TGTGCCACCAGTGATTTGGAAGGGGAAACAGATACGCAGTATTTT.

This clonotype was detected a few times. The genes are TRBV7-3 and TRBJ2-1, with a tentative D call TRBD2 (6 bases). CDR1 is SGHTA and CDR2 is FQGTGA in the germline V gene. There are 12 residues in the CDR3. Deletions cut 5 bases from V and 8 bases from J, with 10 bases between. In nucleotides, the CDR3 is TGTGCCAGCAGCCCGGGGGTGGATGAGCAGTTCTTC. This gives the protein CASSPGVDEQFF.

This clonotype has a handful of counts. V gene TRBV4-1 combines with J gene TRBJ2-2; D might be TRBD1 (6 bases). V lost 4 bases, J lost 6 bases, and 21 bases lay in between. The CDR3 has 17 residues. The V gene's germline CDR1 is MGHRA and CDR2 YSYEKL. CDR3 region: CASSLSPSGDWAGELFF. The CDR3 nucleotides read TGCGCCAGCAGCCTTTCCCCTTCAGGGGATTGGGCCGGGGAGCTGTTTTTT.

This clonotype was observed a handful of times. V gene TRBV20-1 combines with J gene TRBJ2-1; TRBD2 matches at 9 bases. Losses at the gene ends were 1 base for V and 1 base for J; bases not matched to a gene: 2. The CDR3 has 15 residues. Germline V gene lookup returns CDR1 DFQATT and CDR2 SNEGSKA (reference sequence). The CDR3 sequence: CSARGLAGSYNEQFF. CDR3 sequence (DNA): TGCAGTGCTAGAGGCCTAGCGGGATCCTACAATGAGCAGTTCTTC.

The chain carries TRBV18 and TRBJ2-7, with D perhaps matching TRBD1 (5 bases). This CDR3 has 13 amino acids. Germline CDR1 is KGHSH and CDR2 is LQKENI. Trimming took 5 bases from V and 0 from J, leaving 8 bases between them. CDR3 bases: TGTGCCAGCTCAACCGACAGCTCCTACGAGCAGTACTTC. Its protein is CASSTDSSYEQYF.

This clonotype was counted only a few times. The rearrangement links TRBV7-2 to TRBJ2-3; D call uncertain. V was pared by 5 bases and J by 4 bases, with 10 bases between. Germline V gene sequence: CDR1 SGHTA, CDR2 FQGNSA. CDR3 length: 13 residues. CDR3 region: CASSLLVADTQYF. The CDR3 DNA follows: TGTGCCAGCAGCCTCCTTGTGGCAGATACGCAGTATTTT. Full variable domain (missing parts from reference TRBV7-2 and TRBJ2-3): GAGVSQSPSNKVTEKGKDVELRCDPISGHTALYWYRQSLGQGLEFLIYFQGNSAPDKSGLPSDRFSAERTGGSVSTLTIQRTQQEDSAVYLCASSLLVADTQYFGPGTRLTVL.

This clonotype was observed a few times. The CDR3 coding sequence is TGTGCCAGCAGCACGACGGGGTCCCAAGAGACCCAGTACTTC. Translated: CASSTTGSQETQYF. The V call is TRBV28, the J call TRBJ2-5; D may be TRBD2 (5 bases). V dropped 6 bases and J dropped 1 base, with 12 bases sitting between them. This CDR3 spans 14 amino acids. Germline CDR1 and CDR2: MDHEN and SYDVKM.

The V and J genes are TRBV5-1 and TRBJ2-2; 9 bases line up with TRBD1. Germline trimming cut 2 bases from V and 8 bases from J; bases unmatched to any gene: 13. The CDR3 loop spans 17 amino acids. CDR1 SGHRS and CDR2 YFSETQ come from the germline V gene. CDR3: CASSLDTAGTGLGELFF. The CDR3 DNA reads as TGCGCCAGCAGCTTAGACACTGCCGGGACAGGGCTAGGGGAGCTGTTTTTT.

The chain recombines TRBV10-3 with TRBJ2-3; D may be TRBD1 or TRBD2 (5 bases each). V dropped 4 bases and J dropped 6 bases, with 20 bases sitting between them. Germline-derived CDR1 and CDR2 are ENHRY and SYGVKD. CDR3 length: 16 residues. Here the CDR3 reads CAISGVRATTMDTQYF. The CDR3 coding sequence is TGTGCCATCAGTGGAGTCAGGGCCACGACTATGGATACGCAGTATTTT.

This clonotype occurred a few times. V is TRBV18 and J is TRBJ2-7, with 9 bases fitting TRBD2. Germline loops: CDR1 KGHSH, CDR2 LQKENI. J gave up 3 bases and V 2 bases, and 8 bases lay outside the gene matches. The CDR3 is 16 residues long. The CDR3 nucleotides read TGTGCCAGCTCACCATCAGGACTAGCGACGGACTACGAGCAGTACTTC. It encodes CASSPSGLATDYEQYF.